This T cell receptor beta chain was captured in a study of blood T cell repertoires in COVID-19. Study in general: PBMCs, B-cell-depleted T cells, or T cells were the source of the cDNA or gDNA that made up the material.

TCRdb keeps only in-frame clones here, not all; method: immunoSEQ multiplex PCR. The table lists about 98,000 clones, approximately 78% of them singletons. Germline-derived CDR1 and CDR2 are SNHLY and FYNNEI. Trimming cost V 9 bases and J 3 bases; bases outside gene matches: 11. This CDR3 is 14 amino acids long. V is TRBV2 and J is TRBJ2-7; 7 nucleotides line up with TRBD2. This clonotype originated in a man aged 55-75 years with active or convalescent COVID-19. The sequenced material came from peripheral blood. The CDR3 region is CASGWGGRVYEQYF. The CDR3 region has the DNA TGTGCCAGTGGATGGGGGGGTCGGGTCTACGAGCAGTACTTC.